The 14 T cell receptor beta chains below all came from one sample that was sequenced in a study of T cell repertoires in cytomegalovirus infection. TCRdb processed the reads anew with MiXCR; each CDR3 protein has one entry. The sample includes 150,000 to 200,000 distinct CDR3 sequences, 17% seen only once; the top ten take approximately 25%. Sample: CD8+ T cells from PBMCs. These receptors all stem from a human donor in good health (CMV status not recorded). Some clones in this sample may be carry-over from other donors' samples.

This clonotype has more than one count but fewer than ten. This chain joins TRBV28 and TRBJ2-4, with TRBD2 identical over 10 bases. The CDR3 consists of 19 residues. Germline CDR1 and CDR2: MDHEN and SYDVKM. Trimming cost V 3 bases and J 3 bases; bases outside gene matches: 14. CDR3 DNA sequence: TGTGCCAGCAGTTTTTTCGAAGCGGGGGGGCCGAGAGTCAAAAACATTCAGTACTTC. This codes for CASSFFEAGGPRVKNIQYF.

The chain uses TRBV7-9 and TRBJ2-1, with TRBD1 identical over 7 bases. This CDR3 has 15 amino acids. Germline loops: CDR1 SEHNR, CDR2 FQNEAQ (reference sequence). Trimming at V came to 1 base and at J to 5 bases, leaving 5 bases not matched to a gene. CDR3 in DNA: TGTGCCAGCAGCTTAGTGACAGGGTTGAACAATGAGCAGTTCTTC. Protein product: CASSLVTGLNNEQFF.

This clonotype was observed a few times. The chain has TRBV5-5 and TRBJ1-5; TRBD1 matches at 10 bases. The CDR3 is made up of 14 amino acids. V dropped 5 bases and J dropped 5; count of bases not matched to a gene: 4. Per germline, CDR1 SGHKS and CDR2 YYEKEE (reference sequence). CDR3 region: CASSQGQGDQPQHF. The CDR3 coding sequence is TGTGCCAGCAGTCAAGGACAGGGGGATCAGCCCCAGCATTTT.

The J gene is TRBJ1-1, the V gene TRBV12-3 or TRBV12-4, with TRBD1 matching over 8 bases. This CDR3 has 13 amino acids. The junction had 9 bases not matched to a gene; V was cut back by 5 bases and J by 10 bases. The CDR3 bases are TGTGCCAGCAGTATGTTGACAGGGGCGGGAGCTTTCTTT. Its translation is CASSMLTGAGAFF.

The J gene is TRBJ1-3, the V gene TRBV4-1; D is uncertain. Germline loops: CDR1 MGHRA, CDR2 YSYEKL. Trimming removed 0 bases from V and 0 bases from J, with 9 bases in between. The CDR3 is made up of 16 amino acids. The CDR3 is CASSQDPEASGNTIYF. The CDR3 coding sequence is TGCGCCAGCAGCCAAGATCCGGAGGCCTCTGGAAACACCATATATTTT.

The table lists this clonotype with a few counts. This chain joins TRBV6-1 and TRBJ2-5, with 12 bases lining up with TRBD2. Germline CDR1 reads MNHNS; CDR2 reads SASEGT. V lost 2 bases to trimming and J lost 2 bases; unmatched junction nucleotides: 0. The CDR3 runs to 15 residues. The CDR3 is CASSELAGGQETQYF. CDR3 sequence (DNA): TGTGCCAGCAGTGAACTAGCGGGGGGGCAAGAGACCCAGTACTTC.

This clonotype turned up a few times. The chain has TRBV4-1 and TRBJ2-5; TRBD2 aligns across 7 bases. The V gene end was trimmed by 6 bases and the J gene end by 2 bases; junction bases not matched to a gene: 6. CDR1 is MGHRA, CDR2 YSYEKL, per germline. CDR3 length: 14 residues. The CDR3: CASSPGLGQETQYF. CDR3 nucleotides: TGCGCCAGCAGTCCTGGACTAGGTCAAGAGACCCAGTACTTC.

In this sample, this clonotype turned up a few times. The V gene is TRBV7-2, the J gene TRBJ2-1; 8 bases agree with TRBD2. Germline V gene data show CDR1 as SGHTA and CDR2 as FQGNSA. The length of the CDR3 is 12 residues. The ends lost 5 bases at V and 9 bases at J; junction bases unmatched: 3. The CDR3 region has the DNA TGTGCCAGCAGCATAACTAGCGGTGAGCAGTTCTTC. As protein: CASSITSGEQFF.

This chain connects TRBV28 to TRBJ2-7; no firm D call. V dropped 8 bases and J dropped 7 bases, with 18 bases sitting between them. Per germline, CDR1 MDHEN and CDR2 SYDVKM. This CDR3 is built from 13 residues. DNA for the CDR3: TGTGCCAGCCTTAAAAACCCGGATGGGGAGCAGTACTTC. The encoded protein is CASLKNPDGEQYF.

The sample holds one count of this clonotype. The chain has TRBV11-2 and TRBJ2-3, with 9 nucleotides matching TRBD2. V lost 1 base to trimming and J lost 5 bases; unmatched junction nucleotides: 4. This CDR3 is 15 amino acids long. CDR1 is SGHAT, CDR2 FQNNGV, per germline. In DNA, the CDR3 is TGTGCCAGCAGCTTAGGAGCGGGGGGAGGAGATACGCAGTATTTT. Translation gives CASSLGAGGGDTQYF.

This clonotype has more than one count but fewer than ten. The chain uses TRBV7-9 and TRBJ2-7, with D maybe TRBD1 (6 bases). This CDR3 is 11 amino acids long. The ends were cut back, 7 bases at V and 13 bases at J, with 17 bases in the middle. CDR1 SEHNR and CDR2 FQNEAQ come from the germline V gene (reference sequence). CDR3 bases: TGTGCCAGCACCCATGGGGACATAGGATACTTC. Amino acid sequence: CASTHGDIGYF.

The rearrangement joins TRBV7-2 to TRBJ2-3; 9 nucleotides match TRBD2. CDR3 size: 15 residues. Germline V lookup: CDR1 SGHTA, CDR2 FQGNSA. V was pared by 5 bases and J by 4 bases, with 7 bases of the junction left unmatched. The CDR3 nucleotides read TGTGCCAGCAGCCGAGCGGGGGGCCGGGCAGATACGCAGTATTTT. Translated, it gives CASSRAGGRADTQYF.

V and J are TRBV7-9 and TRBJ2-7; weak D call: TRBD2 (6 bases). The germline gives CDR1 SEHNR, CDR2 FQNEAQ (reference sequence). V was cut by 4 bases and J by 2 bases, with 18 bases left in between. The CDR3 runs 16 residues. This CDR3 reads CASSSAGGTRAYEQYF. The CDR3 DNA reads as TGTGCCAGCAGCTCCGCCGGGGGAACAAGGGCCTACGAGCAGTACTTC.

This clonotype was recorded a few times. The gene calls are TRBV6-5 and TRBJ1-4; no reliable D call. The CDR3 sequence is 14 residues long. CDR1 is MNHEY, CDR2 SVGAGI, per germline. The V and J ends lost 0 bases and 7 bases respectively, with 9 bases between them. The DNA of the CDR3 is TGTGCCAGCAGTTACTCTGACAATGTTGAAAAACTGTTTTTT. The encoded protein is CASSYSDNVEKLFF.